A single sample gave rise to the 20 T cell receptor beta chains below, sequenced in a study of T cell responses to AZD1222 COVID-19 vaccine. Libraries were prepared by immunoSEQ multiplex PCR; TCRdb keeps only in-frame clonotypes and omits some of them. The data hold around 100,000 clones, with around 88% observed a single time. This specimen was peripheral blood, taken on day 0 of AZD1222 vaccination. All receptors derive from an adult in good health.

CDR3 protein: CAISPGLAGGPGYNEQFF. CDR3 nucleotides: TGTGCCATCAGCCCGGGACTAGCGGGAGGGCCGGGCTACAATGAGCAGTTCTTC. The chain couples TRBV10-3 to TRBJ2-1; the match to TRBD2 covers 16 bases. V dropped 6 bases and J dropped 3; count of bases not matched to a gene: 8. CDR1 and CDR2 (germline): ENHRY, SYGVKD. The CDR3 runs to 18 residues.

V usage is TRBV29-1 and J usage is TRBJ2-5; D not certain. Germline V gene lookup returns CDR1 SQVTM and CDR2 ANQGSEA. V dropped 4 bases and J dropped 1 base, with 7 bases sitting between them. CDR3 length equals 12 residues. The CDR3 nucleotides are TGCAGCGTTGTTGCTAGCCAAGAGACCCAGTACTTC. Its translation: CSVVASQETQYF. The variable domain in full, with the rest retrieved from reference TRBV29-1 and TRBJ2-5, is SAVISQKPSRDICQRGTSLTIQCQVDSQVTMMFWYRQQPGQSLTLIATANQGSEATYESGFVIDKFPISRPNLTFSTLTVSNMSPEDSSIYLCSVVASQETQYFGPGTRLLVL.

The V and J genes are TRBV19 and TRBJ1-2; D remains unclear. The CDR3 is made up of 13 amino acids. Between the trimmed V and J ends, which lost 3 bases and 8 bases, there was a span of 13 bases. Germline assignment: CDR1 LNHDA and CDR2 SQIVND (reference sequence). The CDR3 loop reads CASSIYREGGYTF. CDR3 coding DNA: TGTGCCAGTAGTATTTACCGCGAGGGAGGCTACACCTTC. Combining the CDR3 with reference TRBV19 and TRBJ1-2 gives the whole variable domain DGGITQSPKYLFRKEGQNVTLSCEQNLNHDAMYWYRQDPGQGLRLIYYSQIVNDFQKGDIAEGYSVSREKKESFPLTVTSAQKNPTAFYLCASSIYREGGYTFGSGTRLTVV.

The chain links TRBV6-5 to TRBJ2-2; 7 bases match TRBD2. Trimming removed 4 bases from V and 5 bases from J; junction bases left unmatched: 10. The germline CDR1 and CDR2 sequences are MNHEY and SVGAGI. The CDR3 is made up of 16 amino acids. Here the CDR3 DNA reads TGTGCCAGCAGTTCCCCTAGCGGTGGGGGGACCGGGGAGCTGTTTTTT. This encodes CASSSPSGGGTGELFF.

V is TRBV7-3 and J is TRBJ2-2, with unresolved D. The CDR3 runs to 15 residues. Germline CDR1 is SGHTA and CDR2 is FQGTGA. Trimming stripped 1 base from V and 1 base from J, with 7 bases between. In DNA, the CDR3 is TGTGCCAGCAGCTTAAGTGGAAGGAACACCGGGGAGCTGTTTTTT. Translation: CASSLSGRNTGELFF. Full variable domain (missing parts from reference TRBV7-3 and TRBJ2-2): GAGVSQTPSNKVTEKGKYVELRCDPISGHTALYWYRQSLGQGPEFLIYFQGTGAADDSGLPNDRFFAVRPEGSVSTLKIQRTERGDSAVYLCASSLSGRNTGELFFGEGSRLTVL.

As DNA, the CDR3 is TGTGCCAGCAGCCCGCGGGGGAGCGGCGCAGATACGCAGTATTTT. Translating it yields CASSPRGSGADTQYF. The chain couples TRBV7-2 to TRBJ2-3; 7 bases align to TRBD2. Unmatched junction bases numbered 9, after V lost 5 bases and J lost 4 bases. The CDR3 sequence is 15 residues long. From germline, CDR1 is SGHTA and CDR2 FQGNSA.

The chain carries TRBV6-5 and TRBJ2-7, with 9 bases that match TRBD1. The CDR3 length is 16 residues. Per germline, CDR1 MNHEY and CDR2 SVGAGI. V was pared by 2 bases and J by 1 base, with 6 bases of the junction left unmatched. The CDR3 DNA is TGTGCCAGCAGTTACGCCCAGACAGGGGGATCCTACGAGCAGTACTTC. This codes for CASSYAQTGGSYEQYF.

Only one count was recorded for this clone. The gene calls are TRBV7-9 and TRBJ2-3; a possible D gene is TRBD2 (5 bases). Germline CDR1 SEHNR, CDR2 FQNEAQ (reference sequence). Deletions cut 4 bases from V and 5 bases from J, with 16 bases between. The CDR3 has 15 residues. This chain's CDR3 is CASSSGVGAQDTQYF. In nucleotides, the CDR3 is TGTGCCAGCAGCTCTGGTGTGGGAGCCCAAGATACGCAGTATTTT.

This clone was observed a few times. Written as DNA, the CDR3 is TGTGCCAGCAGTTACTGGGACAGGGGGCGCAGGAATGGCTACACCTTC. Its protein is CASSYWDRGRRNGYTF. The chain combines TRBV6-5 with TRBJ1-2; 12 positions match TRBD1. Germline CDR1 reads MNHEY; CDR2 reads SVGAGI. Trimming at V came to 1 base and at J to 6 bases, leaving 6 bases not matched to a gene. The CDR3 contains 16 residues.

The V and J genes are TRBV10-3 and TRBJ2-5, with 7 nucleotides matching TRBD1. There are 13 residues in the CDR3. CDR1 and CDR2 (germline): ENHRY, SYGVKD. Trimming took 6 bases from V and 1 from J; bases not matched to a gene: 2. The CDR3 protein is CAISAGGQETQYF. The CDR3 DNA reads TGTGCCATCAGCGCAGGGGGCCAAGAGACCCAGTACTTC.

The CDR3 DNA reads as TGTGCCAGCAGCTTTAGCGGGGTCAATGAGCAGTTCTTC. Protein: CASSFSGVNEQFF. The rearrangement joins TRBV11-3 to TRBJ2-1, with TRBD2 matching 8 bases. The CDR3 totals 13 residues. Trimming removed 3 bases from V and 6 bases from J; junction bases left unmatched: 1. Germline V gene lookup returns CDR1 SGHNT and CDR2 YENEEA.

J is TRBJ2-5 and V is TRBV7-3; 8 bases agree with TRBD1. CDR3 length equals 12 residues. J was trimmed by 4 bases and V by 5 bases; bases with no gene match: 0. Germline V gene sequence: CDR1 SGHTA, CDR2 FQGTGA. The CDR3 sequence: CASSGQGETQYF. CDR3 nucleotides: TGTGCCAGCAGCGGACAGGGAGAGACCCAGTACTTC.

This chain connects TRBV20-1 to TRBJ1-1, with no clear D. Trimming cost V 2 bases and J 8 bases, with 6 bases left between them. The CDR3 is made up of 10 amino acids. Germline V CDR1 and CDR2: DFQATT, SNEGSKA (reference sequence). CDR3 protein: CSARSEEAFF. The CDR3 DNA reads TGCAGTGCTAGATCGGAGGAAGCTTTCTTT.

This rearrangement joins TRBV5-1 to TRBJ1-5, with D perhaps matching TRBD1 (6 bases). The V end lost 4 bases, the J end lost 6 bases, and 17 bases lay between the germline ends. CDR1 and CDR2 (germline): SGHRS, YFSETQ. This CDR3 has 15 amino acids. The CDR3 DNA is TGCGCCAGCAGCGACGCTCCAGGGGTTGGTCAGCCCCAGCATTTT. Amino acid sequence: CASSDAPGVGQPQHF.

This chain connects TRBV7-6 to TRBJ1-6; possibly TRBD1 for D (5 bases). The CDR3 sequence is 15 residues long. Germline loops: CDR1 SGHVS, CDR2 FNYEAQ. Trimming pared 4 bases from V and 13 bases from J, leaving 20 bases between. Written as DNA, the CDR3 is TGTGCCAGCAGCTACACCGGGACGGGGGGGGATCCCCTCCACTTT. Translated: CASSYTGTGGDPLHF.

This chain links TRBV4-2 with TRBJ2-3; TRBD2 agrees at 14 bases. Germline V lookup: CDR1 LGHNA, CDR2 YNFKEQ. V lost 3 bases and J lost 8; bases outside the gene matches: 4. There are 15 residues in the CDR3. The CDR3 nucleotides are TGTGCCAGCAGCCAGGGACTAGCGGGGGAAGGTACGCAGTATTTT. Its protein is CASSQGLAGEGTQYF.

The chain carries TRBV5-1 and TRBJ1-2; D call uncertain. CDR1 is SGHRS, CDR2 YFSETQ, per germline. The CDR3 has 13 residues. V dropped 0 bases and J dropped 6 bases, with 9 bases sitting between them. This CDR3 is CASSLATVHGYTF. The CDR3 coding sequence is TGCGCCAGCAGCTTGGCCACAGTTCATGGCTACACCTTC.

About this clone itself: An end of the junction differs from the germline gene, which may be a read error. The J gene is TRBJ2-1, the V gene TRBV7-8; 11 bases fit TRBD2. The CDR3 contains 18 residues. CDR1 SGHVS and CDR2 FQNEAQ come from the germline V gene. For the CDR3, the DNA is TGTGCCAGCAGCTCCCGGCCCACTAGCGGGAGCTCCCACAATGAGCAGTTCTTC. Translation gives CASSSRPTSGSSHNEQFF.

The V and J genes are TRBV7-9 and TRBJ1-3, with TRBD1 as a possible D gene (5 bases). Trimming took 5 bases from V and 0 from J, leaving 11 bases between them. Germline CDR1 SEHNR, CDR2 FQNEAQ (reference sequence). There are 15 residues in the CDR3. CDR3 in amino acids: CASSLQVSSGNTIYF. The DNA for the CDR3 is TGTGCCAGCAGCCTACAGGTCTCCTCTGGAAACACCATATATTTT.

The chain is built from TRBV7-9 and TRBJ2-1; TRBD1 matches at 8 bases. The CDR3 runs 17 residues. Germline values: CDR1 SEHNR, CDR2 FQNEAQ (reference sequence). The junction had 4 bases not matched to a gene; V was cut back by 0 bases and J by 0 bases. This chain's CDR3 is CASSLADRGHSYNEQFF. The CDR3 bases are TGTGCCAGCAGCTTAGCCGACAGGGGACACTCCTACAATGAGCAGTTCTTC.